The present entry profiles one TCR beta chain with its context. Terminally differentiated effector memory CD45RA+ cells were excluded by CCR7 positive selection of CD45RO-negative cells. Clones were sequenced by immunoSEQ multiplex PCR, and TCRdb holds only the in-frame ones, with some missing. The sample holds some 2 million clones; about 95% are singletons and the top ten take 0.85% to 1.3%. Germline V lookup: CDR1 LNHDA, CDR2 SQIVND (reference sequence). This CDR3 has 15 residues. The V end was cut by 3 bases, the J end by 0 bases, with 12 bases between. The sample originates from a study of shared clonotypes between healthy human individuals.

This chain links TRBV19 with TRBJ2-7; TRBD2 might be the D (6 bases). Sequenced: naive CD8+ T cells sorted from blood. The sequence was obtained from a man in his late teens or twenties in good health. The CDR3 is CASSMDYISSYEQYF. CDR3 nucleotides: TGTGCCAGTAGTATGGACTATATTAGCTCCTACGAGCAGTACTTC.